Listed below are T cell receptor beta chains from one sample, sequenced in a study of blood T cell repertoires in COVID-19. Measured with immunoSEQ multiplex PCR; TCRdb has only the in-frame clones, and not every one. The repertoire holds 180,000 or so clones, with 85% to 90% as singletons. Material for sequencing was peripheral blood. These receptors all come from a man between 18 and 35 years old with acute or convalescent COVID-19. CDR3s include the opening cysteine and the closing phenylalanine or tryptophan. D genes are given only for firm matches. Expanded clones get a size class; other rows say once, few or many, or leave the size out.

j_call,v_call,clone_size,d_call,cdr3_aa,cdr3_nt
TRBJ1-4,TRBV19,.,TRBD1,CASSNPTGGNEKLFF,TGTGCCAGTAGTAACCCGACAGGGGGTAATGAAAAACTGTTTTTT
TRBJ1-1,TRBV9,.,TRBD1,CASSQTGLNTEAFF,TGTGCCAGCAGCCAGACAGGGCTGAACACTGAAGCTTTCTTT
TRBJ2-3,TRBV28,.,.,CASSSRLRPDTQYF,TGTGCCAGCAGTTCTAGACTACGCCCAGATACGCAGTATTTT
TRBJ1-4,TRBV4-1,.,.,CASTVDRSYGEKLFF,TGCGCCAGCACCGTCGACAGATCATACGGGGAAAAACTGTTTTTT
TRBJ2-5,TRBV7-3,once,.,CASSPNARDGALGAGTQYF,TGTGCCAGCAGCCCTAACGCCCGGGACGGAGCATTGGGGGCCGGGACCCAGTACTTC
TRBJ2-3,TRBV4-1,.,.,CASSQADMGLPRTDTQYF,TGCGCCAGCAGCCAAGCCGACATGGGACTTCCGCGCACAGATACGCAGTATTTT
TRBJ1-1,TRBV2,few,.,CASRLESNTEAFF,TGTGCCAGCCGCCTGGAGTCGAACACTGAAGCTTTCTTT
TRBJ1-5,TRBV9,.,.,CASSSGYSNQPQHF,TGTGCCAGCAGCTCCGGTTATAGCAATCAGCCCCAGCATTTT
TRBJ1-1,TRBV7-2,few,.,CASSLRLLNTEAFF,TGTGCCAGCAGCCTCCGACTCCTCAACACTGAAGCTTTCTTT
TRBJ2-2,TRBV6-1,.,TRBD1,CASSVTDRVNTGELFF,TGTGCCAGCAGTGTAACGGACAGGGTGAACACCGGGGAGCTGTTTTTT
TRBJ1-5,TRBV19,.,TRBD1,CASQPLDRGRNQPQHF,TGTGCCAGCCAACCCCTGGACAGGGGAAGGAATCAGCCCCAGCATTTT
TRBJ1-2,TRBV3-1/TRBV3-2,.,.,CASSQDGTSYTF,TGTGCCAGCAGCCAAGATGGCACTAGCTACACCTTC
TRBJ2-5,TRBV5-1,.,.,CASSLAGGREAQYF,TGCGCCAGCAGCTTGGCCGGGGGAAGAGAGGCCCAGTACTTC
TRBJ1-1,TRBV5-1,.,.,CASSLASRDTEAFF,TGCGCCAGCAGCTTGGCATCACGGGACACTGAAGCTTTCTTT
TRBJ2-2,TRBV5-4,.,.,CASSLALNTGELFF,TGTGCCAGCAGCTTGGCCCTGAACACCGGGGAGCTGTTTTTT
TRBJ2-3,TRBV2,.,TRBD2,CAKGLEGTDTQYF,TGTGCCAAGGGACTAGAGGGCACAGATACGCAGTATTTT
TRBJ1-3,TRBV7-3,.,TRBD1,CASSLSRGPGNTIYF,TGTGCCAGCAGCCTAAGCAGGGGGCCTGGAAACACCATATATTTT
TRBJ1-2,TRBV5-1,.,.,CASSPGGANYGYTF,TGCGCCAGCAGCCCCGGAGGGGCGAACTATGGCTACACCTTC
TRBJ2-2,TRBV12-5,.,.,CASGFAGLNTGELFF,TGTGCTAGTGGTTTCGCCGGTCTTAACACCGGGGAGCTGTTTTTT
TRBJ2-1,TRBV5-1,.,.,CASSLGGGRSYNEQFF,TGCGCCAGCAGCTTGGGCGGGGGCAGGTCCTACAATGAGCAGTTCTTC
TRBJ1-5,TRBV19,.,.,CASSTRQTIANQPQHF,TGTGCCAGTAGCACCCGACAGACAATAGCAAATCAGCCCCAGCATTTT
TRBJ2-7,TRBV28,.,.,CASRTFRIRDKQVGEQYF,TGTGCCAGCAGGACTTTTCGCATCCGGGACAAGCAAGTCGGAGAGCAGTACTTC
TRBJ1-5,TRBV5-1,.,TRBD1,CASSSGGSDQPQHF,TGCGCCAGCAGCTCAGGGGGGTCGGATCAGCCCCAGCATTTT
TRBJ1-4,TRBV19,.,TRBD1,CASSSTGSEKLFF,TGTGCCAGTAGTTCGACAGGGAGTGAAAAACTGTTTTTT
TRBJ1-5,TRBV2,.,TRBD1,CASTKDRGEQPQHF,TGTGCCAGCACAAAGGACAGGGGCGAGCAGCCCCAGCATTTT
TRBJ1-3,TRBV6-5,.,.,CASIRDRGSGNTIYF,TGTGCCAGCATCAGAGACAGAGGCTCTGGAAACACCATATATTTT
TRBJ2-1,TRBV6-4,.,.,CASSDSPGEHHEQFF,TGTGCCAGCAGTGACTCCCCGGGGGAGCACCATGAGCAGTTCTTC
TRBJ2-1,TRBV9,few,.,CASSVTTNNEQFF,TGTGCCAGCAGCGTAACAACCAACAATGAGCAGTTCTTC
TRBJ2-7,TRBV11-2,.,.,CASSLVKGRGYEQYF,TGTGCCAGCAGCTTAGTTAAGGGCAGGGGATACGAGCAGTACTTC
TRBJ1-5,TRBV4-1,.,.,CASSQGGGNIGQPQHF,TGCGCCAGCAGCCAAGGCGGGGGTAATATCGGTCAGCCCCAGCATTTT
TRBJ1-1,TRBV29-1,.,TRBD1,CSVTKQGTVTEAFF,TGCAGCGTTACGAAACAGGGGACAGTAACTGAAGCTTTCTTT
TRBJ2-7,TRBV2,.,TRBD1,CASSGVRGPGEQYF,TGTGCCAGCAGTGGGGTCAGGGGGCCAGGCGAGCAGTACTTC
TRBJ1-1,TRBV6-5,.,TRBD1,CASRGQGGDTEAFF,TGTGCCAGCAGAGGACAGGGAGGCGACACTGAAGCTTTCTTT
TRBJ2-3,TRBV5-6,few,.,CASSPLADTQYF,TGTGCCAGCAGCCCTTTAGCCGATACGCAGTATTTT
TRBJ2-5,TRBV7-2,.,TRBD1,CASSSRQGKETQYF,TGTGCCAGCAGCTCCCGACAGGGAAAAGAGACCCAGTACTTC
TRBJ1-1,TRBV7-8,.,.,CASSLEPGITEAFF,TGTGCCAGCAGCTTAGAACCAGGGATCACTGAAGCTTTCTTT
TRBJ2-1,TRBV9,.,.,CASSVISGNSYNEQFF,TGTGCCAGCAGCGTAATTAGCGGCAACTCCTACAATGAGCAGTTCTTC
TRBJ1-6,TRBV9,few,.,CASSAGAPNSPLHF,TGTGCCAGCTCAGCAGGGGCACCTAATTCACCCCTCCACTTT
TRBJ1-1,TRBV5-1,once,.,CASSFGGMGETEAFF,TGCGCCAGCAGCTTCGGGGGGATGGGAGAAACTGAAGCTTTCTTT
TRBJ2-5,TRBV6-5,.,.,CASSYSMNEGGETQYF,TGTGCCAGCAGTTACTCGATGAATGAGGGAGGAGAGACCCAGTACTTC
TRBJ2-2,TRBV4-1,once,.,CASSKGGGRELTGELFF,TGCGCCAGCAGCAAAGGGGGTGGCAGGGAATTGACCGGGGAGCTGTTTTTT
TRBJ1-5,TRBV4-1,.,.,CASSQNNGHNQPQHF,TGCGCCAGCAGCCAAAACAACGGACACAATCAGCCCCAGCATTTT
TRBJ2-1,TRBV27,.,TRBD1,CASSLSAGGSYNEQFF,TGTGCCAGCAGTTTATCAGCAGGGGGCTCCTACAATGAGCAGTTCTTC
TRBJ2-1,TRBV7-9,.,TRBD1,CASSLGSGTGLRQFF,TGTGCCAGCAGCTTAGGTTCCGGGACAGGGCTTCGGCAGTTCTTC
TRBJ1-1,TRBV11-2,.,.,CASSIGTEAFF,TGTGCCAGCAGCATCGGGACAGAAGCTTTCTTT
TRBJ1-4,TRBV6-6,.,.,CASSYSSGDLGKLFF,TGTGCCAGCAGTTACTCTTCCGGGGATTTAGGAAAACTGTTTTTT
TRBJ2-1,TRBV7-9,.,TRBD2,CASSPGLRKRGAYNEQFF,TGTGCCAGCAGCCCCGGGCTCCGCAAGCGGGGGGCCTACAATGAGCAGTTCTTC
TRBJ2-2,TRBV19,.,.,CASPLALHGELFF,TGTGCCAGTCCTTTGGCTCTCCACGGGGAGCTGTTTTTT
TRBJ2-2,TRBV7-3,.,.,CASSLRITGELFF,TGTGCCAGCAGCTTGCGGATAACCGGGGAGCTGTTTTTT
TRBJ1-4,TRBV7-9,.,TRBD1,CASLPGTGGFGNEKLFF,TGTGCCAGCCTACCGGGGACAGGGGGCTTCGGTAATGAAAAACTGTTTTTT
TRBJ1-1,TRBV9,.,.,CASSVIQGYRAFF,TGTGCCAGCAGCGTGATACAGGGTTACCGAGCTTTCTTT
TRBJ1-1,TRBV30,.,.,CASGQSNTEAFF,TGTGCCTCCGGACAGTCGAACACTGAAGCTTTCTTT